A selection of T cell receptor beta chains follows, all from one sample in a study of Graves' ophthalmopathy and Graves' hyperthyroidism. In TCRdb, the multiplex PCR reads were re-called with MiXCR into one record per CDR3 protein. This table holds about 230,000 distinct CDR3 sequences, around 45% found once. Sequenced: peripheral blood. Receptors originate from an adult man with Graves' ophthalmopathy. CDR3s include the opening cysteine and the closing phenylalanine or tryptophan. A D gene is named only where the DNA matches it firmly. The size field is filled for only some rows; it gives once, few, many or a size class.

few	TRBJ1-4	TRBV7-9	TRBD1	CASSLGGGGGMREKLFF	TGTGCCAGCAGCTTAGGAGGGGGCGGGGGTATGAGGGAAAAACTGTTTTTT
NA	TRBJ1-2	TRBV10-3	TRBD1	CATSPGQGKGYTF	TGTGCCACCTCTCCAGGACAGGGTAAAGGCTACACCTTC
few	TRBJ1-1	TRBV20-1	NA	CSARVRMNTEAFF	TGCAGTGCTAGAGTCCGGATGAACACTGAAGCTTTCTTT
few	TRBJ1-3	TRBV2	NA	CASSDRVGGNTIYF	TGTGCCAGCAGTGACCGGGTTGGTGGAAACACCATATATTTT
NA	TRBJ1-5	TRBV19	TRBD1	CASSIHVGTGNQPQHF	TGTGCCAGTAGTATACACGTTGGGACAGGCAATCAGCCCCAGCATTTT
NA	TRBJ2-7	TRBV20-1	NA	CSARGDGREQYF	TGCAGTGCTAGGGGGGACGGCCGAGAGCAGTACTTC
few	TRBJ1-5	TRBV7-2	NA	CASSLMDQPQHF	TGTGCCAGCAGCTTAATGGATCAGCCCCAGCATTTT
NA	TRBJ2-2	TRBV6-5	TRBD2	CASSWEGTGELFF	TGTGCCAGCAGTTGGGAGGGCACCGGGGAGCTGTTTTTT
few	TRBJ1-5	TRBV5-1	NA	CASSLDGTINRPQHF	TGCGCCAGCAGCTTGGACGGAACCATTAACCGGCCCCAGCATTTT
NA	TRBJ1-5	TRBV20-1	NA	CSARIPLQPQHF	TGCAGTGCTAGAATCCCCTTACAGCCCCAGCATTTT
NA	TRBJ2-7	TRBV25-1	TRBD2	CASSPPTSGARSYEQYF	TGTGCCAGCTCACCGCCCACTAGCGGGGCGCGTTCCTACGAGCAGTACTTC